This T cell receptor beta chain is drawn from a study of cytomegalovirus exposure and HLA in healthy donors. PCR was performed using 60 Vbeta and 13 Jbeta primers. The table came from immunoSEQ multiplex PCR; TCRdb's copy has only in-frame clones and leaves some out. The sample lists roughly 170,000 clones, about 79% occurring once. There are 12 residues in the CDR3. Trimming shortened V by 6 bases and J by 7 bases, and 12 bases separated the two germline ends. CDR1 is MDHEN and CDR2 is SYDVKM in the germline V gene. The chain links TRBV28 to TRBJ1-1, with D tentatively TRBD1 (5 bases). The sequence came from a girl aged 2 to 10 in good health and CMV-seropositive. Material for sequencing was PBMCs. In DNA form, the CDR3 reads TGTGCCAGCAGATCCAGGGAGGTTGAAGCTTTCTTT. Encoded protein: CASRSREVEAFF.